These 5 T cell receptor beta chains share one sample of origin, sequenced in a study of graft-versus-host responses after intestinal transplantation. Which antigens these TCRs recognize remains unknown. This table comes from immunoSEQ multiplex PCR, and its TCRdb copy is limited to in-frame clones, with some not included. In the table there are around 55,000 clones, 89% of which are singletons. Sequenced material: unstimulated CD4+ T cells sorted from spleen or lymph node cells, taken before transplant. All receptors come from a human donor who was the organ donor for an intestinal transplant.

The chain joins TRBV19 to TRBJ2-3; 9 nucleotides agree with TRBD2. The CDR3 covers 14 residues. Germline trimming cut 9 bases from V and 3 bases from J; bases unmatched to any gene: 7. Germline CDR1 and CDR2: LNHDA and SQIVND (reference sequence). For the CDR3, the DNA is TGTGCCAGCACAATTAGCGGGGGTACAGATACGCAGTATTTT. Its protein is CASTISGGTDTQYF.

The J gene is TRBJ2-7, the V gene TRBV6-5; 7 positions agree with TRBD1. The CDR3 loop spans 14 amino acids. Germline V CDR1 and CDR2: MNHEY, SVGAGI. Germline trimming cut 6 bases from V and 5 bases from J; bases unmatched to any gene: 10. This CDR3 reads CASSPARGPHEQYF. The CDR3 nucleotides read TGTGCCAGCAGCCCGGCGAGGGGGCCGCACGAGCAGTACTTC.

This clone appeared a few times. The CDR3 loop is CASSLAAGLYEQYF. The DNA for the CDR3 is TGCGCCAGCAGCTTGGCCGCGGGTCTTTACGAGCAGTACTTC. The genes are TRBV5-1 and TRBJ2-7; perhaps TRBD2 as D (5 bases). The CDR3 loop spans 14 amino acids. Germline-derived CDR1 and CDR2 are SGHRS and YFSETQ. V lost 0 bases to trimming and J lost 4 bases, with 11 bases between them.

The chain employs TRBV21-1 and TRBJ2-2; the table's D call, TRBD2, was not checked against the DNA. TRBV21-1 is given as a pseudogene. The CDR3 covers 16 residues. The CDR3 DNA reads as TGTGCCAGCAGCAAAGGTAGCGGGCCTAACACCGGGGAGCTGTTTTTT. It encodes CASSKGSGPNTGELFF.

This chain links TRBV15 with TRBJ1-5; D possibly corresponds to TRBD1 (6 bases). Germline CDR1 reads LNHNV; CDR2 reads YYDKDF (reference sequence). The CDR3 consists of 21 residues. The ends were cut back, 4 bases at V and 0 bases at J, with 28 bases in the middle. The CDR3 DNA reads TGTGCCACCAGCAAGTCACGACTGGGGGCTCCGGGAACCTATAGCAATCAGCCCCAGCATTTT. Encoded protein: CATSKSRLGAPGTYSNQPQHF.